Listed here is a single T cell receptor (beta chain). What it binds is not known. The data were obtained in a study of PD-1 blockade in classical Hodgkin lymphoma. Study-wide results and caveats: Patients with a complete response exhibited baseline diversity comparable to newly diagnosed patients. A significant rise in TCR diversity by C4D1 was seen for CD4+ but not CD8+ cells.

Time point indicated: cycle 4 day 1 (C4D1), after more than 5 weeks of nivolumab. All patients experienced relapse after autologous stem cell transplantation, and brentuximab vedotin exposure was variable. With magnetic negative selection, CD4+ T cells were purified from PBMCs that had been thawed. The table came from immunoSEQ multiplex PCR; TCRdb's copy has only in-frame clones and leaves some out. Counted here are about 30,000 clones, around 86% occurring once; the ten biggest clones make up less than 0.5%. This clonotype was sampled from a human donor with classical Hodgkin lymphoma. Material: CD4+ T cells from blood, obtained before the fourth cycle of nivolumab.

CDR3 region: CASSLDSTDTQYF. The CDR3 nucleotides read TGTGCCAGCAGCTTGGATAGCACAGATACGCAGTATTTT. This chain joins TRBV5-6 and TRBJ2-3; no clear D. Germline lookup yields CDR1 SGHDT and CDR2 YYEEEE. Trimming left V 0 bases short and J 0 bases short, with 2 bases between. The CDR3 is 13 amino acids.